This TCR beta chain was profiled in a study of cytomegalovirus exposure and HLA in healthy donors. Study overall: The 120 validation repertoires matched the 500 to 750 first-cohort repertoires in platform, a later analysis reported.

Repertoires were generated with immunoSEQ multiplex PCR, while TCRdb's copy carries only in-frame clones and drops some. The sample shows fewer than 100,000 clones, around 90% of them seen only once. Study-wide results and limits: TCR clusters originating in the first cohort tended to co-occur in the roughly 120 validation repertoires, according to a later analysis. It was reportedly the case that the classifier diagnosed cytomegalovirus status with high specificity and sensitivity. A list of approximately 160 TCR beta chains associated with cytomegalovirus was given.

The CDR3 length is 16 residues. Looked up from germline, CDR1 is MGHRA and CDR2 is YSYEKL. J lost 5 bases, V lost 1 base, and 8 bases had no gene match. Points on this clone: Its antigen remains unidentified.

The sequencing input was PBMCs. The chain carries TRBV4-1 and TRBJ2-7, with 10 bases fitting TRBD1. This TCR came from a young man in good health and CMV-seronegative. CDR3 amino acids: CASSQGLGQGPHEQYF. DNA of the CDR3: TGCGCCAGCAGCCAAGGGCTGGGACAGGGGCCCCACGAGCAGTACTTC.